This T cell receptor beta chain was recovered during a study of glioma-infiltrating T cells. Study information: Samples included WHO grade II oligodendrogliomas or astrocytomas and initial-diagnosis grade IV glioblastomas.

Using RNA template, CDR3s of TCR alpha and beta were amplified with iRepertoire arm-PCR. For one-step reverse transcription and amplification, about 85-400 ng of tissue mRNA or PBMC total RNA was used. TCRdb reprocessed the multiplex PCR reads with MiXCR, giving one entry per CDR3 protein. The sample lists roughly 350,000 distinct CDR3 sequences, approximately 42% occurring once. A word on this clonotype: The target antigen is unknown.

Notes on the study in general: Above-expected tissue-blood divergence occurred in all gliomas, most in low-grade ones.

The CDR3 runs 10 residues. The V gene lost 10 bases and the J gene lost 3 bases, with 7 bases spanning the gap. Germline CDR1 reads ENHRY; CDR2 reads SYGVKD. This clonotype originated in a human donor with low-grade glioma or glioblastoma, undergoing nonglioma brain surgery, or in good health (not recorded which). Sequences were obtained from glioma tissue, nonneoplastic brain tissue, or PBMCs (not recorded which). The V gene is TRBV10-3, the J gene TRBJ2-7; D remains unclear. The CDR3 DNA sequence: TGTGCCACCCGAGTCTACGAGCAGTACTTC. It is translated as CATRVYEQYF.